This T cell receptor (beta chain) is drawn from a study of radiation and T cells in renal cell carcinoma. Generated by immunoSEQ multiplex PCR, the TCRdb table keeps only in-frame clones and is missing some. This repertoire shows tens of thousands of clones, approximately 80% found once; its top ten account for roughly 7%. The time point denotes: baseline pretreatment blood. Treatment indicated: 15 Gy SBRT to primary tumor, nephrectomy 4 weeks later. Serial blood draws occurred at baseline and 2 and 4 weeks post-SBRT. Study findings and constraints: Top tumor clonotypes rose in blood 2 weeks post-radiation, then contracted.

This CDR3 comprises 14 residues. CDR1 and CDR2 from the germline V gene are SGHAT and FQDESV (reference sequence). The germline V and J ends were trimmed by 5 bases and 4 bases, with 14 bases remaining between them. The sample holds a few counts of this clone. The antigen remains unidentified. The sample consisted of blood, taken from a patient whose treatment included radiotherapy and nephrectomy. This TCR derives from a man between 60 and 70 years old with renal cell carcinoma. V gene TRBV11-1 combines with J gene TRBJ1-1; possibly TRBD1 for D (6 bases). CDR3 sequence reads: CASSLTLTGTEAFF. As DNA, the CDR3 is TGTGCCAGCAGCCTTACCCTGACAGGCACTGAAGCTTTCTTT.